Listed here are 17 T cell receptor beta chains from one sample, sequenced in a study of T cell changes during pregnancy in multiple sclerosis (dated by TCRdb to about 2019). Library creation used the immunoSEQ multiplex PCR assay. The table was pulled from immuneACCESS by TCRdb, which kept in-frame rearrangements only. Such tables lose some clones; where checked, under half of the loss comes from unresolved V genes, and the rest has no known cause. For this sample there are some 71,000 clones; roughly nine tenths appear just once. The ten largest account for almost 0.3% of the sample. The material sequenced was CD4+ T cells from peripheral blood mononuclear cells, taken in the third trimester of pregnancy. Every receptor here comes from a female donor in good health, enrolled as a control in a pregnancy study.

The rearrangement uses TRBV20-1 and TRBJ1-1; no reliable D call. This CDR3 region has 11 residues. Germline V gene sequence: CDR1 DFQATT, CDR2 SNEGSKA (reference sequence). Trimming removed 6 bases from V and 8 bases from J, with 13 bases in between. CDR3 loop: CSATLGGEAFF. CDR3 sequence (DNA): TGCAGTGCCACATTGGGCGGGGAAGCTTTCTTT.

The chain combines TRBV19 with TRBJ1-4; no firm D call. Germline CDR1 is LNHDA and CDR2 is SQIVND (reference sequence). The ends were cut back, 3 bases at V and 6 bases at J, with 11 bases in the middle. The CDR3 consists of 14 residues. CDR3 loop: CASSIGQLHEKLFF. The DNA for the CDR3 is TGTGCCAGTAGTATTGGTCAGTTGCATGAAAAACTGTTTTTT.

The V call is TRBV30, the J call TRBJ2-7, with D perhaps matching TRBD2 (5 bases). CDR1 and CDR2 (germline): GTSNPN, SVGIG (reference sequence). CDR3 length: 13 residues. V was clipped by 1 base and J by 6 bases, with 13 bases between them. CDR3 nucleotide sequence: TGTGCCTGGAGTGACCGATCGGACTCCGAGCAGTACTTC. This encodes CAWSDRSDSEQYF. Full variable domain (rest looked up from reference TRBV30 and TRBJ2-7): SQTIHQWPATLVQPVGSPLSLECTVEGTSNPNLYWYRQAAGRGLQLLFYSVGIGQISSEVPQNLSASRPQDRQFILSSKKLLLSDSGFYLCAWSDRSDSEQYFGPGTRLTVT.

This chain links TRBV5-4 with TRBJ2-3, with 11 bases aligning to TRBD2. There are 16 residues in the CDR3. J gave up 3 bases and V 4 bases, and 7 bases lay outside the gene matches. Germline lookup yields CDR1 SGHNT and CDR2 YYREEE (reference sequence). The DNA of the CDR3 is TGTGCCAGCAGCCGAGGTAGCGGGGGGGTGACAGATACGCAGTATTTT. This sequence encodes CASSRGSGGVTDTQYF.

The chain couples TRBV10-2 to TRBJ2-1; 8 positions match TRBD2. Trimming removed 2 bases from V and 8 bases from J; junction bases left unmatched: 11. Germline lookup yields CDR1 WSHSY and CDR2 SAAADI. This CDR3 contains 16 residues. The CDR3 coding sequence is TGCGCCAGCAGTGAGGACCGAGCGGGGGTCGGAGATGAGCAGTTCTTC. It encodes CASSEDRAGVGDEQFF.

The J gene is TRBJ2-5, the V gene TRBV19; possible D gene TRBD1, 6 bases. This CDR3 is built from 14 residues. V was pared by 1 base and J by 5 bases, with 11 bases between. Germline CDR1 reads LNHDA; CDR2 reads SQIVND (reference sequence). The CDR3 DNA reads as TGTGCCAGTAGTATAGGACAGGCGGTGGAGACCCAGTACTTC. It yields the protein CASSIGQAVETQYF.

CDR3 nucleotides: TGTGCCAGCAGTTACACAGGGGGAACTGAAGCTTTCTTT. It is translated as CASSYTGGTEAFF. The chain employs TRBV6-6 and TRBJ1-1; 8 bases map to TRBD1. The ends lost 2 bases at V and 5 bases at J; junction bases unmatched: 1. CDR1 is MNHNY and CDR2 is SVGAGI in the germline V gene (reference sequence). CDR3 length equals 13 residues.

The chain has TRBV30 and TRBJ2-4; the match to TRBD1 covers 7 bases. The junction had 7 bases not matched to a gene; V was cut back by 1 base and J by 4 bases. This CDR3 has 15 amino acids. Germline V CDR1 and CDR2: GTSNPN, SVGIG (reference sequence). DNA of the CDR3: TGTGCCTGGAGTGCCCGGGACAGCCTAAAAAACATTCAGTACTTC. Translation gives CAWSARDSLKNIQYF.

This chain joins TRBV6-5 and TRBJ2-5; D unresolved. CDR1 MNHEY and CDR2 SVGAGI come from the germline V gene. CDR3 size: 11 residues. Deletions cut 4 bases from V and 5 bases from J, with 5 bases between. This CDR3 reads CASSSRETQYF. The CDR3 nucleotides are TGTGCCAGCAGTTCGCGGGAGACCCAGTACTTC.

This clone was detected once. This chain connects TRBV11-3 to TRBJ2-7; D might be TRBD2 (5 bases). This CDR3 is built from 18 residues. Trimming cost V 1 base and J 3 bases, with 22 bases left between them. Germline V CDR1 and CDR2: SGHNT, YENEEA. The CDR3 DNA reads TGTGCCAGCAGCTTAGGAGGTAGCGAAACCTCGACTATCTACGAGCAGTACTTC. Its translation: CASSLGGSETSTIYEQYF.

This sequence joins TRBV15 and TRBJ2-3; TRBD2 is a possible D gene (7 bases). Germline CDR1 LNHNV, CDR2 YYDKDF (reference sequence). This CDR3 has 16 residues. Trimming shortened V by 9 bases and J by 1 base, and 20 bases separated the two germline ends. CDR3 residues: CATTDDSGGGTDTQYF. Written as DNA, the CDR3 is TGTGCCACTACTGATGATTCGGGGGGCGGCACAGATACGCAGTATTTT.

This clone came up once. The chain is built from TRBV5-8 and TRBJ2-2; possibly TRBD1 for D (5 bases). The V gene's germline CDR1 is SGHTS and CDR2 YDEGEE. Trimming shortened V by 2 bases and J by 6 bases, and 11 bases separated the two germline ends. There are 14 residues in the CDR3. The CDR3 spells CASSLYTGPGELFF. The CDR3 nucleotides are TGTGCCAGCAGCTTATATACAGGCCCCGGGGAGCTGTTTTTT.

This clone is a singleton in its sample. DNA for the CDR3: TGCGCCAGCAGCCTAGCGGGTGTCCAAGAGACCCAGTACTTC. Encoded protein: CASSLAGVQETQYF. J is TRBJ2-5 and V is TRBV10-2, with 8 positions matching TRBD2. The CDR3 runs to 14 residues. V shed 6 bases and J 1 base; nucleotides not matched to a gene: 4. Per the germline V gene, CDR1 is WSHSY and CDR2 is SAAADI.

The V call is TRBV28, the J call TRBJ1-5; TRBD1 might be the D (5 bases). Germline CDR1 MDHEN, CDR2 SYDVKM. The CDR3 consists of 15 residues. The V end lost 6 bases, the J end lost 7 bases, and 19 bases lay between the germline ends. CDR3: CASRTGGGAAQPQHF. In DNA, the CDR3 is TGTGCCAGCAGAACTGGGGGAGGGGCCGCGCAGCCCCAGCATTTT. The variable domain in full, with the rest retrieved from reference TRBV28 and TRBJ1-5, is DVKVTQSSRYLVKRTGEKVFLECVQDMDHENMFWYRQDPGLGLRLIYFSYDVKMKEKGDIPEGYSVSREKKERFSLILESASTNQTSMYLCASRTGGGAAQPQHFGDGTRLSIL.

CDR3 amino acids: CAISSHIAGGSQETQYF. The CDR3 coding sequence is TGTGCCATCAGTTCTCATATAGCGGGGGGGAGCCAAGAGACCCAGTACTTC. This sequence joins TRBV10-3 and TRBJ2-5, with TRBD2 matching over 11 bases. CDR1 and CDR2 from the germline V gene are ENHRY and SYGVKD. The CDR3 has 17 residues. V shed 5 bases, J shed 1 base, and the junction held 9 bases outside the gene matches.

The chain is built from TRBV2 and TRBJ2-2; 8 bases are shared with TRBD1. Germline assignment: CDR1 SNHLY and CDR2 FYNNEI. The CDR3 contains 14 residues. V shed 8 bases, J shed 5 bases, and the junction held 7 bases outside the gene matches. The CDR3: CASDRQGITGELFF. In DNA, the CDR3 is TGTGCCAGCGACCGACAGGGGATTACCGGGGAGCTGTTTTTT. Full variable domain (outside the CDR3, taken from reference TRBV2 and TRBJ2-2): EPEVTQTPSHQVTQMGQEVILRCVPISNHLYFYWYRQILGQKVEFLVSFYNNEISEKSEIFDDQFSVERPDGSNFTLKIRSTKLEDSAMYFCASDRQGITGELFFGEGSRLTVL.

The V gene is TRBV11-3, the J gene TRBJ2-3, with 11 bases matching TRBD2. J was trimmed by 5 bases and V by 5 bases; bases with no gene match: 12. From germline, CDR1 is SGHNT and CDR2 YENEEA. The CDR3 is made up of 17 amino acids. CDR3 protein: CASSPGTSGPSVDTQYF. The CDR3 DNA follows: TGTGCCAGCAGCCCCGGGACTAGCGGCCCCAGTGTAGATACGCAGTATTTT.